This record covers a single T cell receptor (beta chain). Produced via immunoSEQ multiplex PCR; TCRdb's table is partial and in-frame only. The data hold roughly 890,000 clones, with 80% to 95% observed a single time. The sample belongs to a study of shared clonotypes between healthy human individuals. CD45RO-negative cells were positively selected for CCR7, leaving out terminally differentiated effector memory CD45RA+ cells. This sequence originates from a man younger than 45 in good health. Material: naive CD8+ T cells sorted from blood.

CDR3 residues: CASSLPDLGTDTQYF. The DNA of the CDR3 is TGTGCCAGCAGCCTACCGGACCTGGGCACAGATACGCAGTATTTT. The chain couples TRBV14 to TRBJ2-3, with no clear D. Germline assignment: CDR1 SGHDN and CDR2 FVKESK. Trimming removed 4 bases from V and 1 base from J, with 12 bases in between. This CDR3 has 15 residues.